This TCR beta chain was recorded in a study of blood T cell repertoires in COVID-19 (dated by TCRdb to the early 2020s). Notes on the research overall: Samples covering the acute and convalescent phases of COVID-19 were provided by collaborators in the United States, Italy and Spain. The samples were drawn from the first 160 participants of the ongoing ImmuneRACE study and from 950 to 1,500 subjects provided by 6 global collaborators. A freely available public database, intended as a resource for researchers studying the immune response to SARS-CoV-2, is where the repertoires were released. HLA class I and class II types, where available, came from metadata supplied by the sample provider rather than from assay-based typing. Sample metadata almost always included a de-identified subject ID, COVID-19 status, age in years and sex. Deeply sampled blood TCRbeta repertoires from subjects exposed to, actively infected with, or recovered from COVID-19 were included in the dataset. The prospective study material was composed of cDNA or gDNA derived from T cells, B-cell-depleted T cells, or PBMCs. The paper's findings and limits, for the study overall: The amount of clinical and demographic metadata varied by source and participant and was provided uncurated.

The CDR3 holds 16 amino acids from the cysteine to the phenylalanine. Kept here is only the CDR3 DNA, which spans 48 bases and is read in frame from base 1. Trimming costs V 6 bases and J 0 bases, and their ends lie 14 bases apart. CDR1 is given as SNHLY and CDR2 as FYNNEI, both from the germline V gene. TCRbeta CDR3 regions were amplified from genomic DNA by means of the immunoSEQ Assay, a bias-controlled multiplex PCR. In the authors' own workflow: Within the assay, amplification of reference gene primers was used to estimate how many nucleated cells each sample contained. To quantify the absolute abundance of each unique TCRbeta CDR3 rearrangement, sequence reads were collapsed and filtered. For each sample, productive Simpson clonality was calculated as the square root of Simpson's diversity index over productive rearrangements. TCRdb's version of the immuneACCESS table is confined to in-frame rearrangements and falls short of the full clone set. An unresolved V gene accounts for under half of the shortfall where checked; the remainder is of unknown origin. The V and J calls and clone size were taken over from that table, and D and trimming were inferred from the DNA. For this sample the table gives fewer than 300,000 clones, of which just over 90% were detected only once. Together, the top ten hold 2% to 2.5% of the sample.

Participants in the prospective study were enrolled through a virtual design, were aged roughly 18 to 100 years, and lived in some 24 United States geographic areas. In the prospective study, participants were assigned to cohorts based on the clinical history participants reported in a screening survey and a study questionnaire. In the prospective study, whole blood, serum and a nasopharyngeal or oropharyngeal swab were collected from each participant by mobile phlebotomists. Over an approximately 2-month period, participants in the prospective study had the option of providing additional blood draws and questionnaires. Before DNA extraction, prospective study blood samples were shipped either frozen or at room temperature. Comments on this clone: Its antigen is unknown. The record has no base qualities; no much larger clone is one base away.

The receptor comes from a middle-aged woman with acute COVID-19. The receptor chain draws on TRBV2 and TRBJ2-2; D gene: possibly TRBD1, on 5 matching bases. Sequencing used PBMCs or T cells enriched from blood (not recorded which). DNA sequence: TGTGCCAGCAGGGTCGACAGTTCTTCGAACACCGGGGAGCTGTTTTTT. This gives the protein CASRVDSSSNTGELFF.